This T cell receptor (beta chain) was sequenced in a study of blood T cell repertoires in COVID-19. The CDR3 is 15 amino acids. Germline values: CDR1 SGHTA, CDR2 FQGNSA. V trimming: 5 bases; J trimming: 3 bases; junction bases outside the gene matches: 4. Generated by immunoSEQ multiplex PCR, the TCRdb table keeps only in-frame clones and is missing some. The sample includes roughly 100,000 clones, under 90% of them seen just once. This clonotype was obtained from a woman aged 70-85 years with acute or convalescent COVID-19. The source material was peripheral blood. The chain joins TRBV7-2 to TRBJ2-7; 13 positions agree with TRBD2. CDR3 bases: TGTGCCAGCAGCCTACTAGCGGGAGGGTTCTACGAGCAGTACTTC. Encoded protein: CASSLLAGGFYEQYF.